This T cell receptor (beta chain) is from a study of blood T cell repertoires in COVID-19. Assay used: immunoSEQ multiplex PCR; TCRdb lists only in-frame clones, some missing. The sample contains approximately 280,000 clones, approximately 86% of which appear only once. The source of this sequence is a man younger than 35 with active or convalescent COVID-19. Sequenced sample: peripheral blood.

The CDR3 DNA is TGTGCCAGCTCACCATGGGACAGAGCCTACGAGCAGTACTTC. The encoded protein is CASSPWDRAYEQYF. The chain carries TRBV18 and TRBJ2-7; 7 nucleotides line up with TRBD1. The CDR3 contains 14 residues. After removal of 2 bases from V and 2 bases from J, the junction contained 3 bases not matched to a gene. Per germline, CDR1 KGHSH and CDR2 LQKENI.